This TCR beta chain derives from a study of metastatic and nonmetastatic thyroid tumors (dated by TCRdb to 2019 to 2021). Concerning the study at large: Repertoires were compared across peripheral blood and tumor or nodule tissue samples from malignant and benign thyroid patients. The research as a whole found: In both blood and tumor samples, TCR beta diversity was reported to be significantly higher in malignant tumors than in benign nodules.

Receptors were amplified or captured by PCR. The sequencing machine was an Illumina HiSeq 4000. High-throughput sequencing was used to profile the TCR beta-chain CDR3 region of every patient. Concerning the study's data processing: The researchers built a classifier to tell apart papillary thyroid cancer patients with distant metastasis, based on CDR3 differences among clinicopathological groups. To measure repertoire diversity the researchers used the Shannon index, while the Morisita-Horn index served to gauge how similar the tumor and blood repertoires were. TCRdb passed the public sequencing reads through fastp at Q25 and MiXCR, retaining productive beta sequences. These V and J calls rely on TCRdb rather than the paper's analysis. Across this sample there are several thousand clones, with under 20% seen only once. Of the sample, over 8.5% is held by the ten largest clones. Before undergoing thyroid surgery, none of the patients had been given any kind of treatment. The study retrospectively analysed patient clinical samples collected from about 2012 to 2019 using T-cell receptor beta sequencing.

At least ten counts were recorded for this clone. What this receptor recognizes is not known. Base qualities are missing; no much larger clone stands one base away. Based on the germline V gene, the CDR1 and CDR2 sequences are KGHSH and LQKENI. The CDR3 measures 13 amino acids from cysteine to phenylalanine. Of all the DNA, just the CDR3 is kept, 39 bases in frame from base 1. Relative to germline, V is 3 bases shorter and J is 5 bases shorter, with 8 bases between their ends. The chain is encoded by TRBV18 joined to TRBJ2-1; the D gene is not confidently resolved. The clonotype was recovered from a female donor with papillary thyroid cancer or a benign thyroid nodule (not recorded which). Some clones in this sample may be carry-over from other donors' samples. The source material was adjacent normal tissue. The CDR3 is CASSPALNNEQFF. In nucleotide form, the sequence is TGTGCCAGCTCACCCGCCCTGAACAATGAGCAGTTCTTC.